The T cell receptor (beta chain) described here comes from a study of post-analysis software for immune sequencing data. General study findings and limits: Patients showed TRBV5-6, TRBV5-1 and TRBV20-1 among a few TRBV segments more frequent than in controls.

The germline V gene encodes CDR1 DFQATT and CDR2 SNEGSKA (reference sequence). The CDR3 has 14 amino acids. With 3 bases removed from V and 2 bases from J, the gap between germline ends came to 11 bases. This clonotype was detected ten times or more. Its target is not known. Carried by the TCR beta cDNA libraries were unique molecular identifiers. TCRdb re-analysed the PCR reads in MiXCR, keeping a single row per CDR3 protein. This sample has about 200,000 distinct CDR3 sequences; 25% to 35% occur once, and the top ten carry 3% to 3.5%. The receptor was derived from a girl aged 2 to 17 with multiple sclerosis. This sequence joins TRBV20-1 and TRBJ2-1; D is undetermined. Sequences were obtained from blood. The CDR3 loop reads CSASIGTTYNEQFF. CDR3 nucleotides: TGCAGTGCTAGTATTGGCACAACCTACAATGAGCAGTTCTTC.